The rows below give T cell receptor beta chains drawn from one sample of a study of identical twins. Using its own MiXCR run on the 5' RACE reads, TCRdb lists one record per CDR3 protein. The sample includes 1.5 million to 2 million distinct CDR3 sequences, more than 30% of them seen just once. The sample consisted of cord blood. These receptors came from a newborn girl in good health. CDR3s include the opening cysteine and the closing phenylalanine or tryptophan. A D gene is named only where the DNA matches it firmly. The size of a clone is reported for some rows only, either as once, few or many, or as a class for expanded clones.

TRBD1	TRBJ1-1	few	TRBV28	TGTGCCAGCAGTCTATATCCCAGGGGGGGGGGACGGAGAACTGAAGCTTTCTTT	CASSLYPRGGGRRTEAFF
TRBD1	TRBJ2-1	NA	TRBV10-3	TGTGCCATCAGTGAGTCGAAACAGGGGTATCATGAGCAGTTCTTC	CAISESKQGYHEQFF
NA	TRBJ1-4	few	TRBV7-9	TGTGCCAGCAGCTTTCGGACAGATAATGAAAAACTGTTTTTT	CASSFRTDNEKLFF
TRBD1	TRBJ2-5	few	TRBV28	TGTGCCAGCAGTTTAAGGGACAGGACCATAAGGATCGAGACCCAGTACTTC	CASSLRDRTIRIETQYF
NA	TRBJ2-3	NA	TRBV3-1	TGTGCCAGCAGCCAAGGTGTCGGTGGAGGCTTTAGCACAGATACGCAGTATTTT	CASSQGVGGGFSTDTQYF
TRBD2	TRBJ2-3	NA	TRBV5-1	TGCGCCAGCAGGGAGGCTAGCGGGACAGATACGCAGTATTTT	CASREASGTDTQYF
NA	TRBJ2-5	NA	TRBV28	TGTGCCAGCTCTTATACTTGGACACCTATACTCCTTACCCGGGGACAACAAGAGACCCAGTACTTC	CASSYTWTPILLTRGQQETQYF
NA	TRBJ2-3	few	TRBV5-1	TGCGCCAGCAGCTTGGGGGGGGCCTATGGTACAGATACGCAGTATTTT	CASSLGGAYGTDTQYF
TRBD2	TRBJ2-2	once	TRBV12-3/TRBV12-4	TGTGCCAGCAGTTTAGGTGTAGCGGGAATACCCGGGGAGCTGTTTTTT	CASSLGVAGIPGELFF
NA	TRBJ1-5	NA	TRBV20-1	TGCAGTGCTAGAGTCGGTGCGTACGATCAGCCCCAGCATTTT	CSARVGAYDQPQHF
NA	TRBJ1-1	once	TRBV4-1	TGCGCCAGCAGCCAAGCCCTAGGGAGACAGGACCCCCCGAACACTGAAGCTTTCTTT	CASSQALGRQDPPNTEAFF
NA	TRBJ2-4	few	TRBV4-1	TGCGCCAGCAGCCAAGATCAGGGCAGAGTAGCCAAAAACATTCAGTACTTC	CASSQDQGRVAKNIQYF
NA	TRBJ1-2	many	TRBV20-1	TGCAGTGCTAGAGATTGGCCGGATGGCTACACCTTC	CSARDWPDGYTF
TRBD1	TRBJ2-7	NA	TRBV27	TGTGCCAGCGGCCGGGACAGGGGGCACGAGCAGTACTTC	CASGRDRGHEQYF
NA	TRBJ2-7	few	TRBV3-1	TGTGCCAGCAGCCAAGAACCGACCTACGAGCAGTACTTC	CASSQEPTYEQYF
NA	TRBJ2-7	few	TRBV20-1	TGCAGTGCTATTCAATCCCTAGCCCCTATCGAGCAGTACTTC	CSAIQSLAPIEQYF
TRBD1	TRBJ1-6	NA	TRBV11-3	TGTGCCAGCAGCTTGGATCCTGCAGGGGACAGGACACCCCTCCACTTT	CASSLDPAGDRTPLHF
NA	TRBJ1-2	NA	TRBV7-2	TGTGCCGGCAGCTTAGGGACCTTTAACTACGGCTACACCTTC	CAGSLGTFNYGYTF
NA	TRBJ1-1	NA	TRBV27	TGTGCCAGCAGTTTAAGTCGGGTTGGGAACACTGAAGCTTTCTTT	CASSLSRVGNTEAFF
TRBD2	TRBJ2-1	NA	TRBV20-1	TGCAGTGCTTTAGCGGGAGAGGGGTACAATGAGCAGTTCTTC	CSALAGEGYNEQFF